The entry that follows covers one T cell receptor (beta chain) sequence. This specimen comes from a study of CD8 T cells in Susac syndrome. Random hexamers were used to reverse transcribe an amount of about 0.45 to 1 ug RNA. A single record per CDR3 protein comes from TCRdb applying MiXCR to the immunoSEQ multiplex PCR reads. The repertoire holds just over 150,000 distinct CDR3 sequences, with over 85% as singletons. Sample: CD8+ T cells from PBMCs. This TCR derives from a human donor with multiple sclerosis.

In DNA, the CDR3 is TGTGCCAGCTCCGTAGGGAACGAGCAGTACTTC. Its protein is CASSVGNEQYF. The chain couples TRBV18 to TRBJ2-7; D is unresolved. The germline CDR1 and CDR2 sequences are KGHSH and LQKENI. The CDR3 covers 11 residues. V was pared by 6 bases and J by 5 bases, with 8 bases between. Drawing the rest from reference TRBV18 and TRBJ2-7, the complete variable domain is NAGVMQNPRHLVRRRGQEARLRCSPMKGHSHVYWYRQLPEEGLKFMVYLQKENIIDESGMPKERFSAEFPKEGPSILRIQQVVRGDSAAYFCASSVGNEQYFGPGTRLTVT.